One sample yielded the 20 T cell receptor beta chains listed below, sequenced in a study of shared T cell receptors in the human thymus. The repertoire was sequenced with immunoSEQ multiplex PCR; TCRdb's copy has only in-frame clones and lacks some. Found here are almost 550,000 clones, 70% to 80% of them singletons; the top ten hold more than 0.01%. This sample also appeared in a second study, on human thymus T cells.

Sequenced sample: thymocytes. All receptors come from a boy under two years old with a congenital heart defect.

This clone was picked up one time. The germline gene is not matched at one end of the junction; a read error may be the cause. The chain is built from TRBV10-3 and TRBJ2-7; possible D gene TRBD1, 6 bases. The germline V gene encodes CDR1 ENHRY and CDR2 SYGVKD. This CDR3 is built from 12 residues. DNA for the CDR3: TGTGCCATCAGTGAACCTGACAGGCAGCGAGAATTC. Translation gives CAISEPDRQREF.

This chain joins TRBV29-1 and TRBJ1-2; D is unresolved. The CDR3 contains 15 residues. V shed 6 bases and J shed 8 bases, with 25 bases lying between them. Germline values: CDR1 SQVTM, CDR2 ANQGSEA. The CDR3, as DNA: TGCAGCGTGGACCCTAGTGGGCGCGGGCCTTACGGCTACACCTTC. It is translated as CSVDPSGRGPYGYTF.

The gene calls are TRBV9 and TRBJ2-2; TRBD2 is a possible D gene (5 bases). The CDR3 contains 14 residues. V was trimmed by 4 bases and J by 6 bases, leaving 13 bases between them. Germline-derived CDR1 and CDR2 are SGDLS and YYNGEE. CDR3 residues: CASSPRTLAGELFF. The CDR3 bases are TGTGCCAGCAGCCCCCGGACTCTAGCCGGGGAGCTGTTTTTT.

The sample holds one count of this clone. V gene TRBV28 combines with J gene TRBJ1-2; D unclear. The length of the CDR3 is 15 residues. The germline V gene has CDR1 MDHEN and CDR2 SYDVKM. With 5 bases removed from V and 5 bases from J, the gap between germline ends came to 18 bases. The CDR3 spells CASSGPHNEPYGYTF. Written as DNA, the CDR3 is TGTGCCAGCAGTGGCCCTCATAATGAACCATATGGCTACACCTTC.

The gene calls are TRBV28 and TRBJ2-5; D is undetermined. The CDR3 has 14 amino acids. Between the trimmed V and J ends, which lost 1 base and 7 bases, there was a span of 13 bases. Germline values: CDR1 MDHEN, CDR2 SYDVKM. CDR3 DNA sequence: TGTGCCAGCAGTTTATTTGAGGCCCCCTGGACCCAGTACTTC. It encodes CASSLFEAPWTQYF.

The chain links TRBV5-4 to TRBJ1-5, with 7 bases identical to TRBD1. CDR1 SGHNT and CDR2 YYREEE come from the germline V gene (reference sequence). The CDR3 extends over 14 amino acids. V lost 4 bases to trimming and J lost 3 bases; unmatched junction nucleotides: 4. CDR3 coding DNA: TGTGCCAGCAGCCCGGGACAGCTCAATCAGCCCCAGCATTTT. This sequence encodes CASSPGQLNQPQHF.

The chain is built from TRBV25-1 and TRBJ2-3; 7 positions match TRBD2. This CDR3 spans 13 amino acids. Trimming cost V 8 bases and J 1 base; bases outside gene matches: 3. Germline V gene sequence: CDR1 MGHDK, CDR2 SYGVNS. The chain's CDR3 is CASGREGTDTQYF. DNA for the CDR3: TGTGCCAGCGGGAGGGAAGGCACAGATACGCAGTATTTT.

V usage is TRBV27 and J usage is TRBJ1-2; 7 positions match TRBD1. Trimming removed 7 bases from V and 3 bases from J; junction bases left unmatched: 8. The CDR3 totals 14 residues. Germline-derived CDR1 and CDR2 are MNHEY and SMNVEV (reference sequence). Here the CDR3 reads CASTTTGTDYGYTF. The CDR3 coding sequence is TGTGCCAGCACAACCACCGGGACAGACTATGGCTACACCTTC.

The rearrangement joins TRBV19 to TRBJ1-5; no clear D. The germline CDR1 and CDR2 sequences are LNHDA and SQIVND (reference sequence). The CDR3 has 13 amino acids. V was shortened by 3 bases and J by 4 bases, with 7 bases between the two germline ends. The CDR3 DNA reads TGTGCCAGTAGTATGGGCAGAAATCAGCCCCAGCATTTT. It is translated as CASSMGRNQPQHF.

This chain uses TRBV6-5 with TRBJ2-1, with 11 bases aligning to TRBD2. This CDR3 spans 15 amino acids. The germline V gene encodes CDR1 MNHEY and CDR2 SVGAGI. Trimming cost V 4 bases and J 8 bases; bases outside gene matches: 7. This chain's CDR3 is CASSLAGGPRDEQFF. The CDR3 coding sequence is TGTGCCAGCAGTTTAGCGGGAGGGCCCAGGGATGAGCAGTTCTTC.

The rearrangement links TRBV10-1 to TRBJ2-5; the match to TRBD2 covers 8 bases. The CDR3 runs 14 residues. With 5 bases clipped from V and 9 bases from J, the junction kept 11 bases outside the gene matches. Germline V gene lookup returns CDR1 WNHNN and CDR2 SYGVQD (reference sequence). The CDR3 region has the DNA TGCGCCAGCAGTAGCGGGAGTCCCCGGGGAGCCCAGTACTTC. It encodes CASSSGSPRGAQYF.

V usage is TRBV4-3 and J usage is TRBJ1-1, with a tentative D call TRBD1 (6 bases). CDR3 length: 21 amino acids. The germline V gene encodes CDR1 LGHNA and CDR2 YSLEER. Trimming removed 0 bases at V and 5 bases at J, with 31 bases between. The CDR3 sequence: CASSQEGAGPTNPRGFTEAFF. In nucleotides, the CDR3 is TGCGCCAGCAGCCAAGAGGGGGCAGGCCCCACCAACCCAAGGGGGTTTACTGAAGCTTTCTTT.

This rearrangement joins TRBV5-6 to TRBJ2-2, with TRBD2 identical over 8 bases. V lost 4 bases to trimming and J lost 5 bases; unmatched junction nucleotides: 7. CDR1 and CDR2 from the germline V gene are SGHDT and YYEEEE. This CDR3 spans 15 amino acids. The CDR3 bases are TGTGCCAGCAGCGCCAGACTAGCGCGTACCGGGGAGCTGTTTTTT. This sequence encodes CASSARLARTGELFF.

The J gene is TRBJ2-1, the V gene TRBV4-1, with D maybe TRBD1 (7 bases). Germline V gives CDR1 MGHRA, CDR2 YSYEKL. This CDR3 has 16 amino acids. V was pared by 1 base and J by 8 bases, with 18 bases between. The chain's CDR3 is CASSQVPGGSLDEQFF. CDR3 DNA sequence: TGCGCCAGCAGCCAAGTCCCAGGGGGGTCCCTCGATGAGCAGTTCTTC.

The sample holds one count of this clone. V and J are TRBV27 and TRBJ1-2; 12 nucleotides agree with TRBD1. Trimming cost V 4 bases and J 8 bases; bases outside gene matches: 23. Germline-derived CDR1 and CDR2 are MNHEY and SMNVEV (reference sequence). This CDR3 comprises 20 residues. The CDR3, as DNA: TGTGCCAGCAGTTACACTCCGGGCTCCCTCCGGGACAGGGGGCTCCTAGGCTACACCTTC. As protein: CASSYTPGSLRDRGLLGYTF.

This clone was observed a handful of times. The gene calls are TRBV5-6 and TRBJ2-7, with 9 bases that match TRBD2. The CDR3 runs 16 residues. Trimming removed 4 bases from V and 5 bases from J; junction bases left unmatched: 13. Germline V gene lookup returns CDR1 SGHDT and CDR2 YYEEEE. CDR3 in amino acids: CASSPSIAGVRNEQYF. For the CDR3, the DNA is TGTGCCAGCAGCCCTTCTATAGCGGGAGTTCGCAACGAGCAGTACTTC.

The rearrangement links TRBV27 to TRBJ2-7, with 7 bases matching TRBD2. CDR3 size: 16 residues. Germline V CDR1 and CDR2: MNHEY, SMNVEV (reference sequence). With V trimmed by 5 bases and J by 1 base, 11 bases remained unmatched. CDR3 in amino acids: CASSPPARENSYEQYF. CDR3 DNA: TGTGCCAGCAGTCCCCCGGCGCGGGAGAATTCCTACGAGCAGTACTTC.

The CDR3, as DNA: TGTGCCAGCAGAGGAGGGGGACAGGGGGCCAATGAGCAGTTCTTC. The encoded protein is CASRGGGQGANEQFF. The V gene is TRBV6-1, the J gene TRBJ2-1; 12 nucleotides agree with TRBD1. The CDR3 length is 15 residues. Looked up from germline, CDR1 is MNHNS and CDR2 is SASEGT. The J segment lost 6 bases and the V segment lost 6 bases, leaving 6 bases of the junction unmatched.

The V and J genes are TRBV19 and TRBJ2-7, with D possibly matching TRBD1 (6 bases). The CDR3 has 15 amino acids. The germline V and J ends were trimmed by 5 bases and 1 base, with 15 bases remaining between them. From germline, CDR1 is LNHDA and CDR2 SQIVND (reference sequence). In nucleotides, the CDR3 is TGTGCCAGTAGTCTAGTCAGGGGCCCTTCCTACGAGCAGTACTTC. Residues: CASSLVRGPSYEQYF. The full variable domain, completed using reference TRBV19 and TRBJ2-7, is DGGITQSPKYLFRKEGQNVTLSCEQNLNHDAMYWYRQDPGQGLRLIYYSQIVNDFQKGDIAEGYSVSREKKESFPLTVTSAQKNPTAFYLCASSLVRGPSYEQYFGPGTRLTVT.

The CDR3: CASGDSPRFNEQFF. CDR3 nucleotides: TGTGCCAGCGGTGACAGTCCGAGGTTCAATGAGCAGTTCTTC. The V call is TRBV27, the J call TRBJ2-1; a weak D match, TRBD1 (5 bases). Trimming stripped 8 bases from V and 6 bases from J, with 17 bases between. The CDR3 has 14 amino acids. The germline CDR1 and CDR2 sequences are MNHEY and SMNVEV (reference sequence).